A selection of T cell receptor beta chains follows, all from one sample in a study of a mutant IDH1 vaccine in newly diagnosed glioma. These TCRs' antigens remain unknown. Sequencing used immunoSEQ multiplex PCR; TCRdb keeps in-frame clones, though not all of them. The sample lists some 38,000 clones, roughly 81% occurring once. The starting material was PBMCs, obtained from a glioma patient whose treatment included an IDH1 peptide vaccine. These receptor sequences come from a man aged 35-49 years with glioma. Both conserved end residues are part of each CDR3. A D gene is named only where the DNA matches it firmly. Clone sizes are given selectively: once, few, many, or a class where the clone is expanded.

j_call clone_size d_call cdr3_length v_call cdr3_aa cdr3_nt
TRBJ2-7 NA NA 13 TRBV18 CASSLRVGNEQYF TGTGCCAGCTCACTAAGGGTGGGAAACGAGCAGTACTTC
TRBJ2-7 few NA 15 TRBV7-3 CASSSGQLGAYEQYF TGTGCCAGCAGCTCCGGACAGTTGGGGGCATACGAGCAGTACTTC
TRBJ2-5 NA NA 16 TRBV5-1 CASSLAAAWIQETQYF TGCGCCAGCAGCTTGGCGGCAGCCTGGATCCAAGAGACCCAGTACTTC
TRBJ2-3 NA NA 15 TRBV6-6 CASSSTGLGTDTQYF TGTGCCAGCAGCTCCACAGGGCTAGGCACAGATACGCAGTATTTT
TRBJ2-2 NA NA 16 TRBV5-1 CASSLESVANTGELFF TGCGCCAGCAGCTTGGAGTCGGTCGCGAACACCGGGGAGCTGTTTTTT
TRBJ2-7 NA NA 16 TRBV27 CASSPRPLSSFYEQYF TGTGCCAGCAGTCCTCGGCCTCTATCTAGTTTCTACGAGCAGTACTTC
TRBJ2-3 NA NA 12 TRBV19 CASSDSTDTQYF TGTGCCAGTAGTGACAGCACAGATACGCAGTATTTT
TRBJ2-2 NA NA 15 TRBV23-1 CASTPRAGCTGELFF TGCGCCAGCACCCCCAGGGCAGGGTGTACCGGGGAGCTGTTTTTT
TRBJ1-1 NA NA 14 TRBV11-2 CASSLAPQGAEAFF TGTGCCAGCAGCTTAGCCCCACAGGGCGCTGAAGCTTTCTTT
TRBJ1-2 NA NA 15 TRBV4-1 CASSKAAGVVPGYTF TGCGCCAGCAGCAAAGCGGCAGGGGTAGTACCTGGCTACACCTTC
TRBJ2-5 NA NA 18 TRBV4-3 CASSHNPRDSLGEETQYF TGCGCCAGCAGCCACAACCCGAGGGACTCCTTGGGGGAAGAGACCCAGTACTTC
TRBJ1-3 NA NA 16 TRBV28 CASSLPGVPSGNTIYF TGTGCCAGCAGTTTACCAGGGGTCCCCTCTGGAAACACCATATATTTT
TRBJ2-1 NA NA 14 TRBV28 CASSLPGSTNEQFF TGTGCCAGCAGTTTACCCGGGAGCACGAATGAGCAGTTCTTC
TRBJ1-1 NA NA 11 TRBV28 CATHGVAEAFF TGTGCCACTCACGGGGTGGCGGAAGCTTTCTTT
TRBJ2-3 NA TRBD2 15 TRBV4-3 CASTPSAGGEDTQYF TGCGCCAGCACCCCGTCTGCGGGGGGGGAAGATACGCAGTATTTT
TRBJ1-2 NA NA 14 TRBV30 CAWSVLHGGFGYTF TGTGCCTGGAGTGTACTGCATGGAGGGTTTGGCTACACCTTC
TRBJ2-5 NA NA 13 TRBV19 CASSIGNTAAQYF TGTGCCAGTAGTATCGGAAATACTGCCGCCCAGTACTTC
TRBJ1-2 NA NA 15 TRBV5-4 CASSLAFYREGGYTF TGTGCCAGCAGCTTGGCTTTTTACAGGGAGGGCGGCTACACCTTC
TRBJ2-7 once NA 12 TRBV30 CAWRLRVGEQYF TGTGCCTGGAGACTTCGGGTGGGGGAGCAGTACTTC
TRBJ2-1 once TRBD2 13 TRBV30 CAHGGSSYNEQFF TGTGCCCACGGCGGGAGCTCCTACAATGAGCAGTTCTTC
TRBJ1-2 NA NA 15 TRBV15 CATSRAKGSHYGYTF TGTGCCACCAGCAGAGCCAAGGGCTCGCACTATGGCTACACCTTC
TRBJ2-7 NA TRBD1 12 TRBV7-2 CASRRDSYEQYF TGTGCCAGCCGCCGGGACAGCTACGAGCAGTACTTC
TRBJ2-1 once TRBD1 13 TRBV7-2 CASSLGTDNEQFF TGTGCCAGCAGCTTGGGGACAGACAATGAGCAGTTCTTC
TRBJ2-1 NA TRBD2 16 TRBV19 CASSVSSGSSYNEQFF TGTGCCAGTAGTGTCTCTAGCGGGAGCTCCTACAATGAGCAGTTCTTC
TRBJ2-1 NA NA 13 TRBV2 CASSGGQYNGQFF TGTGCCAGCAGCGGGGGACAGTACAATGGGCAGTTCTTC
TRBJ1-2 NA NA 14 TRBV5-4 CASSHRDTNYGYTF TGTGCCAGCAGCCACAGGGATACTAACTATGGCTACACCTTC
TRBJ2-1 NA TRBD2 14 TRBV7-2 CASSPRLAGAEQFF TGTGCCAGCAGCCCTCGACTAGCGGGAGCTGAGCAGTTCTTC